Below are 17 T cell receptor beta chains sequenced from a single sample in a study of cytomegalovirus exposure and HLA in healthy donors. Libraries were prepared by immunoSEQ multiplex PCR; TCRdb keeps only in-frame clonotypes and omits some of them. This sample has 130,000 to 150,000 clones, with 86% found just once. Sample: PBMCs. The receptors originated from a man younger than 35 in good health and CMV-seronegative.

The chain has TRBV11-2 and TRBJ2-1; D is unclear. The germline gives CDR1 SGHAT, CDR2 FQNNGV. Trimming removed 3 bases from V and 5 bases from J, with 8 bases in between. CDR3 length: 13 amino acids. The CDR3 region is CASSFTRDNEQFF. CDR3 bases: TGTGCCAGCAGCTTTACCCGCGACAATGAGCAGTTCTTC.

The chain has TRBV4-1 and TRBJ2-1; D is undetermined. V shed 1 base and J shed 4 bases, with 20 bases lying between them. The germline CDR1 and CDR2 sequences are MGHRA and YSYEKL. The CDR3 is 18 residues long. For the CDR3, the DNA is TGCGCCAGCAGCCAAGTCCCCGCTCCCAGCGTCCCGTACAATGAGCAGTTCTTC. Translating it yields CASSQVPAPSVPYNEQFF.

The chain combines TRBV28 with TRBJ1-4; the D is unclear. Germline V lookup: CDR1 MDHEN, CDR2 SYDVKM. The germline V and J ends were trimmed by 7 bases and 8 bases, with 8 bases remaining between them. The CDR3 loop spans 11 amino acids. CDR3 protein: CASNEREKLFF. The CDR3 coding sequence is TGTGCCAGCAACGAGCGAGAAAAACTGTTTTTT. Drawing the rest from reference TRBV28 and TRBJ1-4, the complete variable domain is DVKVTQSSRYLVKRTGEKVFLECVQDMDHENMFWYRQDPGLGLRLIYFSYDVKMKEKGDIPEGYSVSREKKERFSLILESASTNQTSMYLCASNEREKLFFGSGTQLSVL.

The chain employs TRBV4-1 and TRBJ1-5; 9 bases align to TRBD1. J gave up 4 bases and V 1 base, and 8 bases lay outside the gene matches. This CDR3 comprises 17 residues. The germline V gene has CDR1 MGHRA and CDR2 YSYEKL. CDR3 sequence reads: CASSQVWGQGRNQPQHF. CDR3 coding DNA: TGCGCCAGCAGCCAAGTTTGGGGACAGGGACGGAATCAGCCCCAGCATTTT.

The rearrangement joins TRBV25-1 to TRBJ2-2; D remains unclear. This CDR3 is 12 amino acids long. Germline CDR1 and CDR2: MGHDK and SYGVNS. Trimming left V 6 bases short and J 0 bases short, with 2 bases between. The CDR3 here is CASSTNTGELFF. The CDR3 DNA reads as TGTGCCAGCAGCACGAACACCGGGGAGCTGTTTTTT.

V usage is TRBV4-1 and J usage is TRBJ2-1; the match to TRBD2 covers 9 bases. This CDR3 spans 14 amino acids. The germline V gene has CDR1 MGHRA and CDR2 YSYEKL. V was clipped by 1 base and J by 9 bases; unmatched bases: 4. The CDR3 region has the DNA TGCGCCAGCAGCCAAGTAGCGGGGGAAGGTGAGCAGTTCTTC. Translating it yields CASSQVAGEGEQFF.

This rearrangement joins TRBV6-4 to TRBJ1-1; 9 bases are shared with TRBD1. In germline, CDR1 is MRHNA, CDR2 SNTAGT. Unmatched junction bases numbered 11, after V lost 6 bases and J lost 3 bases. This CDR3 has 16 amino acids. The CDR3 here is CASSRDRETPDTEAFF. The CDR3 DNA is TGTGCCAGCAGCCGGGACAGGGAAACTCCCGACACTGAAGCTTTCTTT.

This clone came up once. The chain recombines TRBV27 with TRBJ1-1; perhaps TRBD1 as D (6 bases). Deletions cut 5 bases from V and 4 bases from J, with 11 bases between. CDR3 length: 13 amino acids. Germline loops: CDR1 MNHEY, CDR2 SMNVEV (reference sequence). The CDR3 reads CASSPKGGTEAFF. Written as DNA, the CDR3 is TGTGCCAGCAGTCCCAAAGGGGGCACTGAAGCTTTCTTT.

The V and J genes are TRBV28 and TRBJ2-1; tentative D call: TRBD1 (5 bases). This CDR3 is 11 amino acids long. V dropped 7 bases and J dropped 15 bases, with 16 bases sitting between them. Per the germline V gene, CDR1 is MDHEN and CDR2 is SYDVKM. CDR3 region: CASITQGQRFF. The CDR3 bases are TGTGCCAGCATCACGCAGGGCCAGAGGTTCTTC.

This chain uses TRBV18 with TRBJ2-7, with 8 positions matching TRBD1. CDR1 and CDR2 (germline): KGHSH, LQKENI. The V segment lost 3 bases and the J segment 7 bases; nucleotides outside the gene matches: 5. The CDR3 spans 13 residues. CDR3 nucleotide sequence: TGTGCCAGCTCACCGGAACAGGGGGATGAGCAGTACTTC. Translating it yields CASSPEQGDEQYF.

The chain links TRBV27 to TRBJ2-7; 10 bases are a match to TRBD2. Trimming cost V 7 bases and J 3 bases; bases outside gene matches: 9. The CDR3 is 15 amino acids. Germline V gene lookup returns CDR1 MNHEY and CDR2 SMNVEV (reference sequence). CDR3 amino acids: CASTPSGRGYYEQYF. CDR3 DNA: TGTGCCAGCACACCTAGCGGGAGAGGCTACTACGAGCAGTACTTC.

Details on this clone: The same CDR3 also results from other DNA sequences found in this sample. This sequence joins TRBV7-2 and TRBJ2-7; 7 bases match TRBD2. Looked up from germline, CDR1 is SGHTA and CDR2 is FQGNSA. V shed 4 bases and J 0 bases; nucleotides not matched to a gene: 3. The CDR3 length is 14 residues. The CDR3 spells CASSSRGFSYEQYF. In nucleotides, the CDR3 is TGTGCCAGCAGCTCGCGGGGGTTCTCCTACGAGCAGTACTTC.

The gene calls are TRBV19 and TRBJ1-1; no clear D. Germline-derived CDR1 and CDR2 are LNHDA and SQIVND (reference sequence). This CDR3 comprises 16 residues. V was cut by 3 bases and J by 7 bases, with 21 bases left in between. CDR3 DNA sequence: TGTGCCAGTAGTATCGGGCGGGATACGGTCATAGTTGAAGCTTTCTTT. It translates to CASSIGRDTVIVEAFF.

The chain is built from TRBV2 and TRBJ2-1; D is perhaps TRBD2 (5 bases). The germline V gene encodes CDR1 SNHLY and CDR2 FYNNEI. The CDR3 covers 15 residues. Deletions cut 6 bases from V and 4 bases from J, with 16 bases between. As DNA, the CDR3 is TGTGCCAGCAGCAGGACGGAGGTTGGATACAATGAGCAGTTCTTC. It codes for CASSRTEVGYNEQFF.

This clone was detected only once. This rearrangement joins TRBV18 to TRBJ2-5, with 12 bases fitting TRBD1. J gave up 3 bases and V 6 bases, and 5 bases lay outside the gene matches. Germline CDR1 reads KGHSH; CDR2 reads LQKENI. The CDR3 has 15 amino acids. In DNA, the CDR3 is TGTGCCAGCTCGTTGGGACAGGGGGCCGAAGAGACCCAGTACTTC. It encodes CASSLGQGAEETQYF.

The genes are TRBV5-1 and TRBJ1-4, with D hard to call. V shed 0 bases and J shed 3 bases, with 6 bases lying between them. Germline V gene data show CDR1 as SGHRS and CDR2 as YFSETQ. This CDR3 region has 14 residues. The CDR3 DNA is TGCGCCAGCAGCTTGGGGCAGGCTAATGAAAAACTGTTTTTT. Translating gives CASSLGQANEKLFF.

This clone was picked up a small number of times. V usage is TRBV7-9 and J usage is TRBJ1-5; a weak D match, TRBD1 (5 bases). Germline CDR1 and CDR2: SEHNR and FQNEAQ (reference sequence). The CDR3 extends over 13 amino acids. The V end was cut by 5 bases, the J end by 6 bases, with 11 bases between. The CDR3 protein is CASSPIQGQPQHF. In nucleotides, the CDR3 is TGTGCCAGCAGCCCAATCCAGGGTCAGCCCCAGCATTTT.